The sequence of this T cell receptor (beta chain) was determined in a study of shared clonotypes between healthy human individuals. Study-level findings and limits: Sampling covered nothing but blood. Tissue TCR repertoires likely differ from those found in blood. Donors were few, which limited the genetic and exposure-history diversity represented.

This CDR3 is 15 amino acids long. J gave up 5 bases and V 5 bases, and 7 bases lay outside the gene matches. Germline CDR1 MNHNS, CDR2 SASEGT. About this clone: Its antigen is unidentified.

Sorted-subset replicate PCR reactions were performed with approximately 200 ng DNA, corresponding to roughly 31,000 T cell genomes. Per the study methods: ImmunoSEQ gave junction-only sequences without quality scores, so filtering differed. The method was immunoSEQ multiplex PCR; TCRdb's version includes in-frame clones alone and lacks a portion of them. D and trimming were read from the DNA, whereas the V and J calls and clone size are those reported in that table. Here the sample spans over a million clones, about four fifths being singletons. The gene calls are TRBV6-1 and TRBJ1-5, with TRBD1 matching over 9 bases. The sequenced sample consisted of memory CD4+ T cells from PBMCs. Subset described: CD45RA-negative fraction. The source is a man between 18 and 35 years old in good health. Some clones in this sample may be carry-over from other donors' samples. The CDR3 sequence is CASSWTGVPDQPQHF. The CDR3 DNA reads TGTGCCAGCAGTTGGACAGGGGTACCCGATCAGCCCCAGCATTTT.